The subject of this entry is one TCR beta chain. Its target is unknown. The data are from a study of T cells in narcolepsy. At the level of the study: Donors had narcolepsy type 1 or type 2, or were healthy controls. Overall study results and limits: No autoreactive T cell clone sequences appeared in some memory CD4+ repertoires. Reportedly, autoreactive clonotypes were serially detected in patients' blood but not controls'. Comparing one patient's CSF and blood CD4+ clonotypes highlighted HCRT- and TRIB2-specific autoreactive clonotypes.

The assay was immunoSEQ multiplex PCR, and TCRdb's table has in-frame clones only and misses some. The profile shows around 28,000 clones, approximately 78% of them singletons. Germline-derived CDR1 and CDR2 are SGHNT and YYREEE (reference sequence). The CDR3 extends over 14 amino acids. Trimming took 3 bases from V and 9 from J; bases not matched to a gene: 6. The chain uses TRBV5-4 and TRBJ1-6; 7 bases are shared with TRBD1. The sequencing input was CD45RA- memory CD4+ T cells from PBMCs. This TCR was recovered from a human donor with narcolepsy. The CDR3: CASSYDRVGSPLHF. DNA for the CDR3: TGTGCCAGCAGCTACGACAGGGTGGGTTCACCCCTCCACTTT.